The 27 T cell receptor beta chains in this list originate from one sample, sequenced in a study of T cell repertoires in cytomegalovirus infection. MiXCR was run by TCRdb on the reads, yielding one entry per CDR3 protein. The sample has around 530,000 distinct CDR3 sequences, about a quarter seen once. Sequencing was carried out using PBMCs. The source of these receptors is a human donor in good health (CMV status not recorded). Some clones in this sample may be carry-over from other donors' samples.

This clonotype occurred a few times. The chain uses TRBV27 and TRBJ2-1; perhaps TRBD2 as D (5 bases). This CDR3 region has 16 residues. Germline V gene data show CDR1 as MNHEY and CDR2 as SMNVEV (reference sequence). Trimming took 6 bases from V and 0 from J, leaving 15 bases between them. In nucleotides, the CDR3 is TGTGCCAGCAGCGTTCGGGGTCCTAGCTCCTACAATGAGCAGTTCTTC. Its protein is CASSVRGPSSYNEQFF.

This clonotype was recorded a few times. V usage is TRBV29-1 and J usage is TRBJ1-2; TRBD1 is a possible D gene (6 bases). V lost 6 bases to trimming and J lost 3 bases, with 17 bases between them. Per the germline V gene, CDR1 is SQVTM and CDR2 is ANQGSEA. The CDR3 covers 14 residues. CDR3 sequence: CSVLQRGGDYGYTF. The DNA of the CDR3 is TGCAGCGTCCTTCAACGGGGGGGCGACTATGGCTACACCTTC.

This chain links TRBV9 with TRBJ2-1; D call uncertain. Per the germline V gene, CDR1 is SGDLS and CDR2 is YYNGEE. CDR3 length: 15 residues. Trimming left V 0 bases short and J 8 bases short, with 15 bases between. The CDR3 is CASSVVSSPNYEQFF. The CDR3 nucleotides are TGTGCCAGCAGCGTAGTTTCTAGTCCCAACTATGAGCAGTTCTTC.

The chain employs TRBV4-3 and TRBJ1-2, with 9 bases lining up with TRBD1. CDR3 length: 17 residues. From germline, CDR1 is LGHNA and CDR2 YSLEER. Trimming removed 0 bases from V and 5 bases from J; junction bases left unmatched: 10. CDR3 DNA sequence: TGCGCCAGCAGCCAAGATAAGGGTCCGGGACAGGGATATGGCTACACCTTC. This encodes CASSQDKGPGQGYGYTF.

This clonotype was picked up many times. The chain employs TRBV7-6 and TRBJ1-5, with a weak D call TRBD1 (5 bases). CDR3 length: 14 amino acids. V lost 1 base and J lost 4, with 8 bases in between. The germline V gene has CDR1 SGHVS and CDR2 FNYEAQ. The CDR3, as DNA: TGTGCCAGCAGCTTAGAGGGGACTAATCAGCCCCAGCATTTT. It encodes CASSLEGTNQPQHF.

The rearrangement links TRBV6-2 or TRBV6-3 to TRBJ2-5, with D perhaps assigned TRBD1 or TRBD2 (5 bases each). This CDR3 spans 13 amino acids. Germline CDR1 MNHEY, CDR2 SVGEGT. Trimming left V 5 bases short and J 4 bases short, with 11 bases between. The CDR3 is CASSNQGRETQYF. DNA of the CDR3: TGTGCCAGCAGTAATCAGGGACGAGAGACCCAGTACTTC.

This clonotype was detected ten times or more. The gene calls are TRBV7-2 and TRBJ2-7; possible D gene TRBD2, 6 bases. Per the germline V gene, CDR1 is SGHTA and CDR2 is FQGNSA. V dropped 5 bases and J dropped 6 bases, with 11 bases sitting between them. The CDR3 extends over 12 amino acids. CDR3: CASSPTSFEQYF. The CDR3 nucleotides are TGTGCCAGCAGCCCTACTAGCTTCGAGCAGTACTTC. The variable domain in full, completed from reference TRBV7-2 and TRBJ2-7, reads GAGVSQSPSNKVTEKGKDVELRCDPISGHTALYWYRQSLGQGLEFLIYFQGNSAPDKSGLPSDRFSAERTGGSVSTLTIQRTQQEDSAVYLCASSPTSFEQYFGPGTRLTVT.

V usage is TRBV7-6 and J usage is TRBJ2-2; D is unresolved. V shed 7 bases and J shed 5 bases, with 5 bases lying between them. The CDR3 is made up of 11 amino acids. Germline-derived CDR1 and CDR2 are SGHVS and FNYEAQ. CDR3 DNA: TGTGCCAGCAAGACTACCGGGGAGCTGTTTTTT. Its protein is CASKTTGELFF. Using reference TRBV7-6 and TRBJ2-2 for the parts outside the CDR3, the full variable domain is GAGVSQSPRYKVTKRGQDVALRCDPISGHVSLYWYRQALGQGPEFLTYFNYEAQQDKSGLPNDRFSAERPEGSISTLTIQRTEQRDSAMYRCASKTTGELFFGEGSRLTVL.

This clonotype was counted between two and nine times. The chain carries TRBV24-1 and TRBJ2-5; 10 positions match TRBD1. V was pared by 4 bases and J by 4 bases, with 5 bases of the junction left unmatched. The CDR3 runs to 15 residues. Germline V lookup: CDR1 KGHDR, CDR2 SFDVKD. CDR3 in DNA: TGTGCCACCAGTGAACGGAGGACAGGGGGAGAGACCCAGTACTTC. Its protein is CATSERRTGGETQYF.

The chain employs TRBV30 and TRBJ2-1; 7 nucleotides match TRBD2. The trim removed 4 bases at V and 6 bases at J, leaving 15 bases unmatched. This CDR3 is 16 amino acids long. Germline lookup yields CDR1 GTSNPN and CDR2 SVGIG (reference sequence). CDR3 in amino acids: CAWTDWRGSLSNEQFF. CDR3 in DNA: TGTGCCTGGACGGACTGGCGGGGGTCGTTGAGCAATGAGCAGTTCTTC.

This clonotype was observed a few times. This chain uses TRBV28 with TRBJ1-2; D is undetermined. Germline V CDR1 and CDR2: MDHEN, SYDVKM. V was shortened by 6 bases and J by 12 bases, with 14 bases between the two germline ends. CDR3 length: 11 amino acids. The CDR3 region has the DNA TGTGCCAGCAGCCGCGTTTACAGAAACACCTTC. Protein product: CASSRVYRNTF.

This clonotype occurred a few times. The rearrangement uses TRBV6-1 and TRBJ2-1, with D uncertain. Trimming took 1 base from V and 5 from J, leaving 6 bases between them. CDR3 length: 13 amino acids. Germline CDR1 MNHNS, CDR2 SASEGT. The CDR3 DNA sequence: TGTGCCAGCAGTGAAGGACCACACAATGAGCAGTTCTTC. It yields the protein CASSEGPHNEQFF.

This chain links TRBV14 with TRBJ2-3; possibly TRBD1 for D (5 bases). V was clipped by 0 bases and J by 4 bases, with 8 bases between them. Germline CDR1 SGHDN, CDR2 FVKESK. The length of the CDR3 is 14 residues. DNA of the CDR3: TGTGCCAGCAGCCAAGAAAGGGGCTCAGATACGCAGTATTTT. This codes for CASSQERGSDTQYF.

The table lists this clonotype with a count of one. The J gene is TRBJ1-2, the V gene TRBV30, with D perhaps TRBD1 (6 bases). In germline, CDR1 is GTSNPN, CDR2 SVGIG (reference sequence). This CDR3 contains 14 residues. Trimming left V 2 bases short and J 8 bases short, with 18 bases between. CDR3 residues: CAWSKTTGVDGYTF. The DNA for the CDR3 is TGTGCCTGGAGTAAAACGACAGGTGTGGACGGCTACACCTTC.

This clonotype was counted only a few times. The CDR3 coding sequence is TGCAGTGCTAGAGCCCTAGCGGGACAGTACGAGCAGTACTTC. Protein: CSARALAGQYEQYF. The V and J genes are TRBV20-1 and TRBJ2-7; TRBD2 matches at 9 bases. This CDR3 is built from 14 residues. V shed 1 base, J shed 4 bases, and the junction held 5 bases outside the gene matches. Germline CDR1 DFQATT, CDR2 SNEGSKA (reference sequence).

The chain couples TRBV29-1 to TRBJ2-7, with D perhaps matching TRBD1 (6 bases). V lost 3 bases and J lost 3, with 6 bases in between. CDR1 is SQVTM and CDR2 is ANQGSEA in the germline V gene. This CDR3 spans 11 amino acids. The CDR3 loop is CSVETGYEQYV. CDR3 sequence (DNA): TGCAGCGTTGAGACAGGCTACGAGCAGTACGTC.

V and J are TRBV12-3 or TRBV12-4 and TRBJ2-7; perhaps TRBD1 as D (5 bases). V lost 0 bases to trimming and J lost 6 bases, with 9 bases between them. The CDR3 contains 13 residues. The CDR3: CASSLAQGVEQYF. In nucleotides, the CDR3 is TGTGCCAGCAGTTTAGCGCAGGGTGTCGAGCAGTACTTC.

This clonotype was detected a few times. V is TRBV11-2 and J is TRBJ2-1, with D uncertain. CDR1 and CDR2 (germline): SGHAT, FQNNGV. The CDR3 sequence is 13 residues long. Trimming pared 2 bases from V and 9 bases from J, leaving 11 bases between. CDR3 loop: CASSLKILGEQFF. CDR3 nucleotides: TGTGCCAGCAGCTTAAAGATCTTGGGTGAGCAGTTCTTC. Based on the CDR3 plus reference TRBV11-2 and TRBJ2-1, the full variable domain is EAGVAQSPRYKIIEKRQSVAFWCNPISGHATLYWYQQILGQGPKLLIQFQNNGVVDDSQLPKDRFSAERLKGVDSTLKIQPAKLEDSAVYLCASSLKILGEQFFGPGTRLTVL.

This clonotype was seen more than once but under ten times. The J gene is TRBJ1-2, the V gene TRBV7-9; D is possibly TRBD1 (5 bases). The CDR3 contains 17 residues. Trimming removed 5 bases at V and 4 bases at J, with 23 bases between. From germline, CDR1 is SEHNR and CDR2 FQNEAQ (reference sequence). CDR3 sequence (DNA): TGTGCCAGCAGCGCTATACCCCCGGGAGGCAGGGTCTATGGCTACACCTTC. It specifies CASSAIPPGGRVYGYTF.

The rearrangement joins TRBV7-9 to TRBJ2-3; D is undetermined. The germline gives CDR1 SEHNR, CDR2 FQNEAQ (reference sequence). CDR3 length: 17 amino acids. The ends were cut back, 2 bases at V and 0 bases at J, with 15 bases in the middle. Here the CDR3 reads CASSLTLSPFSTDTQYF. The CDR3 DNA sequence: TGTGCCAGCAGCTTAACTCTCTCCCCTTTCAGCACAGATACGCAGTATTTT. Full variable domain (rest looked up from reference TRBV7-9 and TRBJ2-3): DTGVSQNPRHKITKRGQNVTFRCDPISEHNRLYWYRQTLGQGPEFLTYFQNEAQLEKSRLLSDRFSAERPKGSFSTLEIQRTEQGDSAMYLCASSLTLSPFSTDTQYFGPGTRLTVL.

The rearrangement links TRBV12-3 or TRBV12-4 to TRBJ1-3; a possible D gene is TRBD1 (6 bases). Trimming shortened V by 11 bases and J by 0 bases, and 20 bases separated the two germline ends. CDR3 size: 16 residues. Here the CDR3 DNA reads TGTGCCGGGAGCGAACAGGGCACCTCCTCTGGAAACACCATATATTTT. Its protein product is CAGSEQGTSSGNTIYF.

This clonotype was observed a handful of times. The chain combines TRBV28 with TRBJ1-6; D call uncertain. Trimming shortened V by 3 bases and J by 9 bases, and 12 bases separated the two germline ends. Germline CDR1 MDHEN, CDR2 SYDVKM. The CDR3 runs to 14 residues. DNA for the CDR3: TGTGCCAGCAGTTTGTCGGGAGCAAGTTCACCCCTCCACTTT. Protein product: CASSLSGASSPLHF.

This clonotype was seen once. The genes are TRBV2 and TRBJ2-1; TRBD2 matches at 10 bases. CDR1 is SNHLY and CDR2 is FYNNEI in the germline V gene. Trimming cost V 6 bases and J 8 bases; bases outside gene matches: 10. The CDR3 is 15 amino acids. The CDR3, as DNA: TGTGCCAGCAGCAGCAAAGCGGGAGGGCCTTATGAGCAGTTCTTC. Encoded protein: CASSSKAGGPYEQFF.

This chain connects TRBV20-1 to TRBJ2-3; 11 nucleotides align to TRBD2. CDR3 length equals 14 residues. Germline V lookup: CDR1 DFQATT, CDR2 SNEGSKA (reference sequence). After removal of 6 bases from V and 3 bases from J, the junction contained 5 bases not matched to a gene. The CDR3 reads CSARLAGRTDTQYF. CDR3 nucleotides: TGCAGTGCCCGACTAGCGGGAAGGACAGATACGCAGTATTTT.

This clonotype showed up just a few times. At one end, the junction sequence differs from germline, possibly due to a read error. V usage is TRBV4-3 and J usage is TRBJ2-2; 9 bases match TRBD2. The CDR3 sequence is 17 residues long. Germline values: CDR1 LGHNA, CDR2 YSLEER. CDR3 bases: TGTGCCAGCAGCCAAGGTCGCGGGAGGGCGCAGACCGGGGAGCTGTTTTTT. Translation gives CASSQGRGRAQTGELFF.

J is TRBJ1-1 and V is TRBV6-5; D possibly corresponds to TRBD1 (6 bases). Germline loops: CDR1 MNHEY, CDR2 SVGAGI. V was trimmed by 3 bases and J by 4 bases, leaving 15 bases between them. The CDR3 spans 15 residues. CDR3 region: CASSYGLGGATEAFF. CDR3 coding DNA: TGTGCCAGCAGTTATGGTCTAGGGGGGGCCACTGAAGCTTTCTTT.

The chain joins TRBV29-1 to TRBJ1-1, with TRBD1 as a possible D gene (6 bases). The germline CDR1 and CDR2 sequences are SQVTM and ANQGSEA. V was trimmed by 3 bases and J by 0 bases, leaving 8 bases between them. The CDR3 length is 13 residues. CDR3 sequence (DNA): TGCAGCGTTGAGGGGGCCGTGAACACTGAAGCTTTCTTT. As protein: CSVEGAVNTEAFF.